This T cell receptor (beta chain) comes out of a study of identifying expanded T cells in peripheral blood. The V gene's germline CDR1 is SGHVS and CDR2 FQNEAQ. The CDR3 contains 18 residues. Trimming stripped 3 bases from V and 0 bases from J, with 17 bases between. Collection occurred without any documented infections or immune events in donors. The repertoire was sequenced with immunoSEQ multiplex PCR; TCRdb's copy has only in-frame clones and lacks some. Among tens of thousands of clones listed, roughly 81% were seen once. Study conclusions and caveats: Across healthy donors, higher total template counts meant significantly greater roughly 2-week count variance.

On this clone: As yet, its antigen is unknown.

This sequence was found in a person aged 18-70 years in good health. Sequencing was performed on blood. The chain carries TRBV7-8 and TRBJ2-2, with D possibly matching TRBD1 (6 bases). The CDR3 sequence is CASSFPRGTGANTGELFF. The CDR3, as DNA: TGTGCCAGCAGCTTCCCAAGGGGGACGGGCGCGAACACCGGGGAGCTGTTTTTT.